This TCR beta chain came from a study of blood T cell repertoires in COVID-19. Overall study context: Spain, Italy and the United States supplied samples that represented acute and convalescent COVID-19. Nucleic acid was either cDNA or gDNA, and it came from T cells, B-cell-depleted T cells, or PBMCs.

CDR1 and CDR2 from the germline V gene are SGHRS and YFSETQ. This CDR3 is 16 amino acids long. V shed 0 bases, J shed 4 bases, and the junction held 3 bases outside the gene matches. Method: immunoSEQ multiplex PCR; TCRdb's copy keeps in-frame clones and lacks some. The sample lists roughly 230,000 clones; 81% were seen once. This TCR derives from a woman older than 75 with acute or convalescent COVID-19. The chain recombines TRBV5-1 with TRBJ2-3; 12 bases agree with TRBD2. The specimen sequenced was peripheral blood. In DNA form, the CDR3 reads TGCGCCAGCAGCTTGGGACTAGCGGGGGAGGCAGATACGCAGTATTTT. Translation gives CASSLGLAGEADTQYF.